What follows are 26 T cell receptor beta chains derived from one specimen sequenced in a study of T cell changes during pregnancy in multiple sclerosis (dated by TCRdb to the late 2010s). Receptor amplification or capture employed the immunoSEQ multiplex PCR assay. TCRdb retrieved this table from immuneACCESS and kept in-frame rearrangements only. Not all clones are present; in checked studies, unresolved V genes account for under half, and no reason is known for the remainder. This sample comprises about 40,000 clones, about 91% of them detected only once. Roughly 0.5% of the sample goes to the ten largest clones. Specimen: CD4+ T cells from peripheral blood mononuclear cells, collected in the second trimester of pregnancy. The origin of the receptors is a female donor in good health, enrolled as a control in a pregnancy study.

The rearrangement joins TRBV6-1 to TRBJ2-3; D gene ambiguous. Germline CDR1 and CDR2: MNHNS and SASEGT. Trimming removed 4 bases from V and 1 base from J, with 12 bases in between. The CDR3 has 15 residues. The CDR3: CASSVLLTGTDTQYF. The CDR3, as DNA: TGTGCCAGCAGTGTTTTGCTCACAGGCACAGATACGCAGTATTTT.

This chain uses TRBV7-3 with TRBJ2-1; 10 nucleotides align to TRBD2. The CDR3 contains 15 residues. V dropped 2 bases and J dropped 6; count of bases not matched to a gene: 4. The V gene's germline CDR1 is SGHTA and CDR2 FQGTGA. This chain's CDR3 is CASSLSSGRGNEQFF. The CDR3 nucleotides read TGTGCCAGCAGCTTATCTAGCGGGAGAGGCAATGAGCAGTTCTTC.

This clone was counted between two and nine times. This rearrangement joins TRBV27 to TRBJ2-2, with unresolved D. V was cut by 5 bases and J by 0 bases, with 4 bases left in between. CDR3 size: 13 residues. Germline lookup yields CDR1 MNHEY and CDR2 SMNVEV (reference sequence). The CDR3 coding sequence is TGTGCCAGCAGTCCCGCGAACACCGGGGAGCTGTTTTTT. This translates into CASSPANTGELFF.

The V and J genes are TRBV11-2 and TRBJ2-7; 10 bases map to TRBD2. J was trimmed by 6 bases and V by 2 bases; bases with no gene match: 19. CDR1 and CDR2 (germline): SGHAT, FQNNGV. The CDR3 covers 19 residues. The CDR3, as DNA: TGTGCCAGCAGCTTAAAGTCTAGCGGGAGCCACGGTAATTTGGGCGAGCAGTACTTC. The encoded protein is CASSLKSSGSHGNLGEQYF.

J is TRBJ2-1 and V is TRBV21-1; the D segment call TRBD2 is taken from the table without a DNA check. TRBV21-1 is labeled a pseudogene. This CDR3 has 17 amino acids. CDR3 nucleotides: TGTGCCAGCAGCACCTTGCTAATAGCGGGAGAGGGAGATGAGCAGTTCTTC. Amino acids: CASSTLLIAGEGDEQFF.

The chain has TRBV19 and TRBJ1-5; 8 positions agree with TRBD1. The CDR3 extends over 15 amino acids. The germline V gene has CDR1 LNHDA and CDR2 SQIVND (reference sequence). V trimming: 6 bases; J trimming: 2 bases; junction bases outside the gene matches: 6. The CDR3 sequence: CASRPGQGGNQPQHF. CDR3 sequence (DNA): TGTGCCAGTAGGCCCGGACAGGGCGGCAATCAGCCCCAGCATTTT. The variable domain in full, with the rest retrieved from reference TRBV19 and TRBJ1-5, is DGGITQSPKYLFRKEGQNVTLSCEQNLNHDAMYWYRQDPGQGLRLIYYSQIVNDFQKGDIAEGYSVSREKKESFPLTVTSAQKNPTAFYLCASRPGQGGNQPQHFGDGTRLSIL.

This rearrangement joins TRBV18 to TRBJ2-1, with TRBD2 as a possible D gene (5 bases). The CDR3 extends over 13 amino acids. Germline CDR1 reads KGHSH; CDR2 reads LQKENI. Trimming removed 0 bases at V and 8 bases at J, with 8 bases between. CDR3 DNA: TGTGCCAGCTCACCACCGGGTAGCGATGAGCAGTTCTTC. Translation: CASSPPGSDEQFF.

The chain combines TRBV7-2 with TRBJ1-4; tentative D call: TRBD1 (5 bases). From germline, CDR1 is SGHTA and CDR2 FQGNSA. The CDR3 runs to 14 residues. Trimming removed 5 bases at V and 8 bases at J, with 15 bases between. The CDR3: CASSPHRTGEKLFF. CDR3 nucleotide sequence: TGTGCCAGCAGCCCCCACAGGACCGGGGAAAAACTGTTTTTT.

This clone has a single count. This rearrangement joins TRBV7-9 to TRBJ1-1; no definite D call. In germline, CDR1 is SEHNR, CDR2 FQNEAQ (reference sequence). The CDR3 contains 15 residues. Trimming removed 7 bases at V and 4 bases at J, with 19 bases between. The CDR3, as DNA: TGTGCCAGCAACCAGATGGGAGGGAAGGGCACTGAAGCTTTCTTT. Amino acids: CASNQMGGKGTEAFF.

The chain couples TRBV2 to TRBJ2-1; 12 bases are a match to TRBD2. The CDR3 is 15 amino acids. Germline CDR1 and CDR2: SNHLY and FYNNEI. Trimming took 6 bases from V and 5 from J; bases not matched to a gene: 5. This CDR3 reads CASSPTSGGNNEQFF. For the CDR3, the DNA is TGTGCCAGCAGCCCCACTAGCGGGGGGAACAATGAGCAGTTCTTC. The entire variable domain, with the rest obtained from reference TRBV2 and TRBJ2-1, is as follows: EPEVTQTPSHQVTQMGQEVILRCVPISNHLYFYWYRQILGQKVEFLVSFYNNEISEKSEIFDDQFSVERPDGSNFTLKIRSTKLEDSAMYFCASSPTSGGNNEQFFGPGTRLTVL.

This CDR3 is CASRRGTEAFF. The CDR3 bases are TGCGCCAGCCGGAGGGGCACTGAAGCTTTCTTT. This rearrangement joins TRBV5-1 to TRBJ1-1; possible D gene TRBD1, 5 bases. CDR3 size: 11 residues. The germline V gene encodes CDR1 SGHRS and CDR2 YFSETQ. The V end was cut by 7 bases, the J end by 4 bases, with 8 bases between.

The V call is TRBV28, the J call TRBJ1-5; D may be TRBD1 (5 bases). V was pared by 6 bases and J by 2 bases, with 26 bases between. Per the germline V gene, CDR1 is MDHEN and CDR2 is SYDVKM. This CDR3 has 19 residues. The CDR3 DNA reads TGTGCCAGCAGACCCCAAATGGGGAAGAGGAAAGGGGGCAATCAGCCCCAGCATTTT. The encoded protein is CASRPQMGKRKGGNQPQHF. Full variable domain (missing parts from reference TRBV28 and TRBJ1-5): DVKVTQSSRYLVKRTGEKVFLECVQDMDHENMFWYRQDPGLGLRLIYFSYDVKMKEKGDIPEGYSVSREKKERFSLILESASTNQTSMYLCASRPQMGKRKGGNQPQHFGDGTRLSIL.

The chain employs TRBV6-5 and TRBJ1-1, with D possibly being TRBD1 (6 bases). CDR1 and CDR2 (germline): MNHEY, SVGAGI. The CDR3 covers 16 residues. Trimming removed 6 bases at V and 2 bases at J, with 19 bases between. The CDR3 DNA reads as TGTGCCAGCAGCTACCGGGACAATCAAATCAACACTGAAGCTTTCTTT. Protein: CASSYRDNQINTEAFF.

The chain joins TRBV28 to TRBJ2-6, with D possibly TRBD1 on 6 matching bases. V was pared by 9 bases and J by 0 bases, with 9 bases between. The CDR3 contains 14 residues. Germline CDR1 reads MDHEN; CDR2 reads SYDVKM. The CDR3 region is CASTGTSGANVLTF. DNA for the CDR3: TGTGCCAGTACAGGGACCTCTGGGGCCAACGTCCTGACTTTC.

About this clone: Its ends do not fully match the called genes, so a read error is possible. The rearrangement joins TRBV7-7 to TRBJ2-1, with 7 bases aligning to TRBD1. CDR1 and CDR2 from the germline V gene are SSHAT and FNYEAQ (reference sequence). This CDR3 spans 14 amino acids. The CDR3 DNA reads TGTGCTAGCAGCCCCCGACAGGGTTACAATGAGCAGTTCTTC. It is translated as CASSPRQGYNEQFF.

V and J are TRBV5-4 and TRBJ2-1; TRBD1 aligns across 10 bases. This CDR3 region has 15 residues. V dropped 2 bases and J dropped 5; count of bases not matched to a gene: 4. Germline V lookup: CDR1 SGHNT, CDR2 YYREEE (reference sequence). CDR3 sequence: CASSFPGTGDNEQFF. DNA for the CDR3: TGTGCCAGCAGCTTCCCCGGGACAGGGGACAATGAGCAGTTCTTC.

The V gene is TRBV19, the J gene TRBJ2-3; D is possibly TRBD2 (5 bases). Per the germline V gene, CDR1 is LNHDA and CDR2 is SQIVND (reference sequence). Trimming removed 4 bases at V and 0 bases at J, with 8 bases between. The CDR3 sequence is 14 residues long. CDR3 in DNA: TGTGCCAGTAGTAAAGGACTGAGCACAGATACGCAGTATTTT. Its translation is CASSKGLSTDTQYF.

The CDR3 nucleotides are TGTGCCAGCAGCCCCCGGGACAGGGGGAGAGCTAGCACAGATACGCAGTATTTT. This encodes CASSPRDRGRASTDTQYF. This chain links TRBV7-3 with TRBJ2-3, with 11 nucleotides matching TRBD1. Per germline, CDR1 SGHTA and CDR2 FQGTGA. With 5 bases clipped from V and 0 bases from J, the junction kept 10 bases outside the gene matches. The CDR3 loop spans 18 amino acids.

The chain recombines TRBV9 with TRBJ2-5, with 16 positions matching TRBD2. The CDR3 contains 18 residues. Germline values: CDR1 SGDLS, CDR2 YYNGEE. V shed 0 bases and J 5 bases; nucleotides not matched to a gene: 7. Written as DNA, the CDR3 is TGTGCCAGCAGCGTAGAGGGGACTAGCGGGGGGGCCAGTGAGACCCAGTACTTC. Amino acids: CASSVEGTSGGASETQYF. Using reference TRBV9 and TRBJ2-5 for the parts outside the CDR3, the full variable domain is DSGVTQTPKHLITATGQRVTLRCSPRSGDLSVYWYQQSLDQGLQFLIQYYNGEERAKGNILERFSAQQFPDLHSELNLSSLELGDSALYFCASSVEGTSGGASETQYFGPGTRLLVL.

This clone appeared a single time. The chain recombines TRBV18 with TRBJ2-3, with TRBD1 identical over 9 bases. Germline CDR1 and CDR2: KGHSH and LQKENI. The CDR3 runs 15 residues. The trim removed 3 bases at V and 6 bases at J, leaving 7 bases unmatched. CDR3 bases: TGTGCCAGCTCACCCCCGACAGGGGGAAGGGATACGCAGTATTTT. This sequence encodes CASSPPTGGRDTQYF. Full variable domain (remainder filled in from reference TRBV18 and TRBJ2-3): NAGVMQNPRHLVRRRGQEARLRCSPMKGHSHVYWYRQLPEEGLKFMVYLQKENIIDESGMPKERFSAEFPKEGPSILRIQQVVRGDSAAYFCASSPPTGGRDTQYFGPGTRLTVL.

The rearrangement links TRBV7-2 to TRBJ2-1; 7 positions match TRBD2. The CDR3 runs 14 residues. The trim removed 5 bases at V and 5 bases at J, leaving 6 bases unmatched. Germline V gene data show CDR1 as SGHTA and CDR2 as FQGNSA. The CDR3 protein is CASSVSSGNNEQFF. CDR3 bases: TGTGCCAGCAGCGTCTCTAGCGGAAACAATGAGCAGTTCTTC.

This rearrangement joins TRBV5-6 to TRBJ2-2; the D is unclear. The V gene lost 3 bases and the J gene lost 4 bases, with 7 bases spanning the gap. Per the germline V gene, CDR1 is SGHDT and CDR2 is YYEEEE. This CDR3 is built from 13 residues. The CDR3, as DNA: TGTGCCAGCAGCTATGAGAGCACCGGGGAGCTGTTTTTT. Its translation is CASSYESTGELFF.

This chain connects TRBV27 to TRBJ1-1; D remains unclear. The CDR3 contains 15 residues. In germline, CDR1 is MNHEY, CDR2 SMNVEV (reference sequence). V was pared by 8 bases and J by 1 base, with 17 bases between. The CDR3 reads CASSKNQRGNTEAFF. In nucleotides, the CDR3 is TGTGCCAGCTCCAAAAACCAACGCGGGAACACTGAAGCTTTCTTT.

This clone is a singleton in its sample. The rearrangement links TRBV20-1 to TRBJ2-5; a possible D gene is TRBD1 (5 bases). Per germline, CDR1 DFQATT and CDR2 SNEGSKA (reference sequence). Trimming took off 5 bases at V and 3 bases at J, with 7 bases between the two ends. The CDR3 sequence is 11 residues long. CDR3 region: CSASREETQYF. CDR3 nucleotide sequence: TGCAGTGCTTCCAGGGAAGAGACCCAGTACTTC.

The chain combines TRBV11-2 with TRBJ2-1; 7 bases match TRBD2. CDR1 is SGHAT, CDR2 FQNNGV, per germline. The length of the CDR3 is 16 residues. Unmatched junction bases numbered 10, after V lost 4 bases and J lost 4 bases. Here the CDR3 reads CASSWRLAAVYNEQFF. The CDR3 bases are TGTGCCAGCAGCTGGCGTCTAGCGGCCGTATACAATGAGCAGTTCTTC.

Within the sample, this clone is medium-sized. The J gene is TRBJ2-3, the V gene TRBV6-4, with TRBD2 matching 7 bases. The CDR3 runs 15 residues. Germline V gene lookup returns CDR1 MRHNA and CDR2 SNTAGT. The J segment lost 0 bases and the V segment lost 3 bases, leaving 3 bases of the junction unmatched. The DNA for the CDR3 is TGTGCCAGCAGTGAAAATAGCGGGAGCACAGATACGCAGTATTTT. Translated: CASSENSGSTDTQYF.